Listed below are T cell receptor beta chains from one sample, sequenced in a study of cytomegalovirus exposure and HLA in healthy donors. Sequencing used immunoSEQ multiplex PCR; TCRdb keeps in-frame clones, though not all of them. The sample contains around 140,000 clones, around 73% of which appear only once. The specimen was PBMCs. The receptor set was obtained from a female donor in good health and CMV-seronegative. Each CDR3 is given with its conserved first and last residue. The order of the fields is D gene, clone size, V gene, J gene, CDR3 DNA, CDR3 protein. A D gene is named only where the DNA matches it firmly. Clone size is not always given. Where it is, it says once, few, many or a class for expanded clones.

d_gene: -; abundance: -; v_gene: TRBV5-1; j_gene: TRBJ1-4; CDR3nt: TGCGCCAGCAGCTTCCGGGTCAATGAAAAACTGTTTTTT; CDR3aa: CASSFRVNEKLFF
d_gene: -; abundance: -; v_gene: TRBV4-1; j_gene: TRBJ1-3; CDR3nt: TGCGCCAGCAGCCAGATAAAGGAGGACAGATTCCTCCTTAGCTCTGGAAACACCATATATTTT; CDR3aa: CASSQIKEDRFLLSSGNTIYF
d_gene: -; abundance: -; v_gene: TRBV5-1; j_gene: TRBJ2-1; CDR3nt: TGCGCCAGCAGCTTGGTAGAGGCCTACAATGAGCAGTTCTTC; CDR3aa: CASSLVEAYNEQFF
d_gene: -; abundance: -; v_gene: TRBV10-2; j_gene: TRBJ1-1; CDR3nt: TGCGCCAGCAGTGAGGGACAGTTCATGAACACTGAAGCTTTCTTT; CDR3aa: CASSEGQFMNTEAFF
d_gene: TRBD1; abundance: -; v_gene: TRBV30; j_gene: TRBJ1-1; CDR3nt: TGTGCCTGGAACGACAGGGCTGAAGCTTTCTTT; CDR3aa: CAWNDRAEAFF
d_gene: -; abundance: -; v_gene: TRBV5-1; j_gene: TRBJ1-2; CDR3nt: TGCGCCAGCAGCGGGACTACAGGGTTTGGGGGCTACACCTTC; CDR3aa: CASSGTTGFGGYTF
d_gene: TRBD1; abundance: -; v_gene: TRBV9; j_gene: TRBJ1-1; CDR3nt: TGTGCCAGCAGTCGACAGGGCAACACTGAAGCTTTCTTT; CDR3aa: CASSRQGNTEAFF
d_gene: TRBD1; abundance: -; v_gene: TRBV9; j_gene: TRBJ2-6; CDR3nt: TGTGCCAGCAGCGGCCGGGACAGGACCTCTGGGGCCAACGTCCTGACTTTC; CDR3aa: CASSGRDRTSGANVLTF
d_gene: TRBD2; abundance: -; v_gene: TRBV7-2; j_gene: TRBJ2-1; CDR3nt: TGTGCCAGCAGTAACCTAGCGGGAGGGTCCTACAATGAGCAGTTCTTC; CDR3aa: CASSNLAGGSYNEQFF
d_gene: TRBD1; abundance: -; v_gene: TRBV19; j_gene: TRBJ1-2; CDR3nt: TGTGCCAGTTTTTCCGCAGGACAGGGGGCCTATGGCTACCCCTTC; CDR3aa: CASFSAGQGAYGYPF
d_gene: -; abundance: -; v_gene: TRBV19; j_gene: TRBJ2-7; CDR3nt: TGTGCCAGTGGCGGGGCCGTGGGCTACGAGCAGTACTTC; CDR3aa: CASGGAVGYEQYF
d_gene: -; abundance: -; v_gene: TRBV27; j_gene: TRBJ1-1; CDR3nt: TGTGCCAGCAGTTTAGGTAACTACGGGAACACTGAAGCTTTCTTT; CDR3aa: CASSLGNYGNTEAFF
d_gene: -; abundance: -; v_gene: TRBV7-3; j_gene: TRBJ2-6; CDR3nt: TGTGCCAGCAGCTCTACTGGGGCCAACGTCCTGACTTTC; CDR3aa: CASSSTGANVLTF
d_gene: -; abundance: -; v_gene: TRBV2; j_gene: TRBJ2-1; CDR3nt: TGTGCCAGCAGTATGCGGGGTCCATACAATGAGCAGTTCTTC; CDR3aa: CASSMRGPYNEQFF
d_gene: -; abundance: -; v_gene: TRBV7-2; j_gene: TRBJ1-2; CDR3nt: TGTGCCAGCAGCTTAGGTCCAGCGGACTATGGCTACACCTTC; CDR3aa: CASSLGPADYGYTF
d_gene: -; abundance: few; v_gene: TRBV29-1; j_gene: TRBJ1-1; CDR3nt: TGCAGCGGAGGACTAGGTCGAGAGGAAGCTTTCTTT; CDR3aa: CSGGLGREEAFF
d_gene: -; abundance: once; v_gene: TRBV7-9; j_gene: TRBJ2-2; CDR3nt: TGTGCCAGCAGCCTCGACAGAAACACCGGGGAGCTGTTTTTT; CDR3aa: CASSLDRNTGELFF
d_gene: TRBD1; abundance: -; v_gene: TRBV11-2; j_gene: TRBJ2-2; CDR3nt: TGTGCCAGCAGCCCGACCCTACAGGGGGTCGGGGAGCTGTTTTTT; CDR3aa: CASSPTLQGVGELFF
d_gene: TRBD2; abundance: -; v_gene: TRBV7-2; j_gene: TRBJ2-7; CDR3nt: TGTGCCAGCAGCTCTGGGCCGGGAGGCGGATTCTACGAGCAGTACTTC; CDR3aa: CASSSGPGGGFYEQYF
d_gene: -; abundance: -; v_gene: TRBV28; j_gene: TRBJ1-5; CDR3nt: TGTGCCAGCAGTCCTCGGGGGGGTTCTGGACAGCCCCAGCATTTT; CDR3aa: CASSPRGGSGQPQHF
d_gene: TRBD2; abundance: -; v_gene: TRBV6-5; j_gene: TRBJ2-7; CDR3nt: TGTGCCAGCAGAAGCGGGAGGTACCTTGGCGAGCAGTACTTC; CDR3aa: CASRSGRYLGEQYF
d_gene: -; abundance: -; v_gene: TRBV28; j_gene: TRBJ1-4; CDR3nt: TGTGCCAGCAGTTTCAGGGGACGCCTTGGAAAAAGAGTGTTTTTT; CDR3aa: CASSFRGRLGKRVFF
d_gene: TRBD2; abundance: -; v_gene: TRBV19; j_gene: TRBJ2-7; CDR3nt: TGTGCCAGTAGTATTGGCGGGGGGGTCTACGAGCAGTACTTC; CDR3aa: CASSIGGGVYEQYF
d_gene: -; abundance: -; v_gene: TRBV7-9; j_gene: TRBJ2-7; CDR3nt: TGTGCCAGCAGCTCGGAACGTACTGGTTCCCGACTAAACGAGCAGTACTTC; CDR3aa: CASSSERTGSRLNEQYF
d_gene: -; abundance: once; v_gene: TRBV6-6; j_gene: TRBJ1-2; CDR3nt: TGTGCCAGCAGTTACTCGATTCAGGAACTTAACTATGGCTACACCTTC; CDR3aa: CASSYSIQELNYGYTF
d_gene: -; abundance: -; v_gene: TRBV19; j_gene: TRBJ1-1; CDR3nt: TGTGCCAGCGCCTTAGGGGCGCCAATGAACACTGAAGCTTTCTTT; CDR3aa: CASALGAPMNTEAFF
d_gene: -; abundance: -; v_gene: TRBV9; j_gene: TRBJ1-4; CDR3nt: TGTGCCAGCAGCTCAGGGAATCCGAATGAAAAACTGTTTTTT; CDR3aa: CASSSGNPNEKLFF
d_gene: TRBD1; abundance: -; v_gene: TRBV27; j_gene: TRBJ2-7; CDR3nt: TGTGCCAGCAGTTTAACGTCAGGGGGCCAGAGCGAGCAGTACTTC; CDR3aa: CASSLTSGGQSEQYF
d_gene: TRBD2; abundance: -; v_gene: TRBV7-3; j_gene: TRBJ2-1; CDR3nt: TGTGCCAGCAGCTCTCAAGCGGGAGTTGCCTACAATGAGCAGTTCTTC; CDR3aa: CASSSQAGVAYNEQFF
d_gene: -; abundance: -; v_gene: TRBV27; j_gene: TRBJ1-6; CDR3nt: TGTGCCAGCAGTTTATCTCCCCCTTTCTACCCCCTCCACTTT; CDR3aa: CASSLSPPFYPLHF
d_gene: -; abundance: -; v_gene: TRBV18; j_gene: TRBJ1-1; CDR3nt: TGTGCCAGCTCACCACCGGGAGGGCCAGCTTTCTTT; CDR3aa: CASSPPGGPAFF
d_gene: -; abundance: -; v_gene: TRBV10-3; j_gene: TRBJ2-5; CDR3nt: TGTGCCATCAGTGAGCCAACAGGGTGGCCTCCAGAGACCCAGTACTTC; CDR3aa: CAISEPTGWPPETQYF
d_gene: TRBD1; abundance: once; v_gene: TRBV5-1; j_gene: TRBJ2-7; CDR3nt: TGCGCCAGCAGCTTGGTGGCAGGGGGTCTGAACGAGCAGTACTTC; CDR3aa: CASSLVAGGLNEQYF
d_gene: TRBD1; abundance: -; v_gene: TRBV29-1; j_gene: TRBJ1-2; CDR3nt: TGCAGCGTCGGGGGGCAAAATACCTACAGGGGGGAGATTGGCTACACCTTC; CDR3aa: CSVGGQNTYRGEIGYTF
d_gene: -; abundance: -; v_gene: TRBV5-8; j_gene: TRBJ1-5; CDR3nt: TGTGCCAGCAGCTTGGGGAGGAGGGGTAGCAATCAGCCCCAGCATTTT; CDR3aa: CASSLGRRGSNQPQHF
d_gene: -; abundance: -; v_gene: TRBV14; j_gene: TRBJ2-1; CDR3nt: TGTGCCAGCAGCCCGATCCAGGGCCTTAACAATGAGCAGTTCTTC; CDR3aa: CASSPIQGLNNEQFF
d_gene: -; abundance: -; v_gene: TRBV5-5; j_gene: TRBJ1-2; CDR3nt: TGTGCCAGCAGCTCCCGGCCGACTTTGGACTATGGCTACACCTTC; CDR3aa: CASSSRPTLDYGYTF
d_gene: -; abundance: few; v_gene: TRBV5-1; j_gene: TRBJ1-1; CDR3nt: TGCGCCAGCAGCTTAGGCGGGGCTAGCACTGAAGCTTTCTTT; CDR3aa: CASSLGGASTEAFF
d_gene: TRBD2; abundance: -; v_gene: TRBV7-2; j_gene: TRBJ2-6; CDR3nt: TGTGCCAGCAGCCCTGGGAGGGGCCACTCTGGGGCCAACGTCCTGACTTTC; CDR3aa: CASSPGRGHSGANVLTF